This T cell receptor (beta chain) was observed in a study of shared clonotypes between healthy human individuals. Worth noting for this clone: Its antigen remains unknown.

This CDR3 is 15 amino acids long. V gave up 5 bases and J gave up 0 bases, with 11 bases separating them. The germline CDR1 and CDR2 sequences are MDHEN and SYDVKM. Study-wide findings and caveats: Four donors had about 5.1% of their naive CD4 clonotypes in common. In contrast to clonotypes shared by all four donors, non-shared clonotypes had lower generation probabilities.

Here immunoSEQ multiplex PCR was the method, and the copy in TCRdb shows in-frame clones only, minus some. The sample includes approximately 2,000,000 clones, under 95% of them seen just once. The receptor's source is a man aged 18 to 35 in good health. Some clones in this sample may be carry-over from other donors' samples. This chain uses TRBV28 with TRBJ2-1, with D tentatively TRBD2 (5 bases). The sequencing input was naive CD4+ T cells from PBMCs. Subset indicated: CD45RA+ positively selected. The CDR3 DNA follows: TGTGCCAGCAGTACCGACTACCCCTCCTACAATGAGCAGTTCTTC. This encodes CASSTDYPSYNEQFF.